The next 8 T cell receptor beta chains were all read from a single sample in a study of STAT5B mutations in CD4+ large granular lymphocyte leukemia. Some clones are missing from TCRdb's copy, which holds only in-frame ones; the method was immunoSEQ multiplex PCR. The sample contains more than 30,000 clones, about 89% of which appear only once. The sample comprised CD4+ T cells from blood buffy coats. These receptors were collected from a human donor in good health.

This chain joins TRBV7-8 and TRBJ2-7; D is perhaps TRBD1 (6 bases). Looked up from germline, CDR1 is SGHVS and CDR2 is FQNEAQ. Trimming took off 4 bases at V and 5 bases at J, with 12 bases between the two ends. This CDR3 has 13 residues. The CDR3: CASSSREGDEQYF. In DNA form, the CDR3 reads TGTGCCAGCAGCTCGAGAGAGGGGGACGAGCAGTACTTC.

The rearrangement links TRBV28 to TRBJ2-7; the D gene is possibly TRBD2 (6 bases). Germline V lookup: CDR1 MDHEN, CDR2 SYDVKM. This CDR3 contains 15 residues. Trimming removed 3 bases from V and 7 bases from J, with 19 bases in between. CDR3 sequence (DNA): TGTGCCAGCAGTTTGGCGGGACGGGGGTCGTTTGAGCAGTACTTC. Translated, it gives CASSLAGRGSFEQYF.

This rearrangement joins TRBV5-1 to TRBJ2-3; D perhaps matches TRBD2 (6 bases). The length of the CDR3 is 15 residues. Trimming cost V 0 bases and J 6 bases, with 14 bases left between them. Germline assignment: CDR1 SGHRS and CDR2 YFSETQ. CDR3 sequence (DNA): TGCGCCAGCAGCTTGGAAGGCAGACTAGGGGATACGCAGTATTTT. It translates to CASSLEGRLGDTQYF. Full variable domain (rest looked up from reference TRBV5-1 and TRBJ2-3): KAGVTQTPRYLIKTRGQQVTLSCSPISGHRSVSWYQQTPGQGLQFLFEYFSETQRNKGNFPGRFSGRQFSNSRSEMNVSTLELGDSALYLCASSLEGRLGDTQYFGPGTRLTVL.

V and J are TRBV10-3 and TRBJ2-1; tentative D call: TRBD1 (5 bases). V dropped 1 base and J dropped 7 bases, with 8 bases sitting between them. In germline, CDR1 is ENHRY, CDR2 SYGVKD. This CDR3 has 13 residues. The CDR3 is CAISELGVNEQFF. CDR3 sequence (DNA): TGTGCCATCAGTGAGTTAGGGGTGAATGAGCAGTTCTTC.

The chain is built from TRBV6-1 and TRBJ2-1; 11 bases agree with TRBD2. CDR1 and CDR2 (germline): MNHNS, SASEGT. This CDR3 contains 16 residues. V lost 4 bases to trimming and J lost 6 bases; unmatched junction nucleotides: 8. Written as DNA, the CDR3 is TGTGCCAGCAGTGGACTAGCGGGGCGAGGGGTCAATGAGCAGTTCTTC. Translated: CASSGLAGRGVNEQFF.

This sequence joins TRBV27 and TRBJ1-2; D may be TRBD1 (6 bases). The CDR3 runs 15 residues. CDR1 MNHEY and CDR2 SMNVEV come from the germline V gene (reference sequence). V lost 5 bases and J 0 bases, leaving 13 bases between the germline ends. The CDR3 reads CASSKDSLANYGYTF. The DNA for the CDR3 is TGTGCCAGCAGTAAGGACAGCTTAGCTAACTATGGCTACACCTTC.

This clone occurred once. CDR3 sequence: CATAQGGDEKLFF. In DNA, the CDR3 is TGTGCCACCGCACAGGGTGGTGATGAAAAACTGTTTTTT. The rearrangement uses TRBV10-3 and TRBJ1-4; D may be TRBD1 (6 bases). V lost 10 bases and J lost 6, with 15 bases in between. This CDR3 comprises 13 residues. Germline CDR1 and CDR2: ENHRY and SYGVKD.

The genes are TRBV27 and TRBJ2-2; TRBD2 matches at 9 bases. CDR1 is MNHEY and CDR2 is SMNVEV in the germline V gene (reference sequence). This CDR3 spans 19 amino acids. V was pared by 5 bases and J by 4 bases, with 17 bases of the junction left unmatched. This chain's CDR3 is CASSNLAPRTSAGTGELFF. CDR3 nucleotides: TGTGCCAGCAGTAACCTTGCCCCGCGGACTAGCGCGGGCACCGGGGAGCTGTTTTTT.